The sample holds many counts of the clone carrying this T cell receptor (beta chain). This sample is part of a study of T cells after yellow fever vaccination. With 0 bases removed from V and 5 bases from J, the gap between germline ends came to 5 bases. The germline CDR1 and CDR2 sequences are SGHRS and YFSETQ. The CDR3 extends over 12 amino acids. TCRdb reprocessed the 5' RACE reads via MiXCR and lists one record per CDR3 protein. The sample contains hundreds of thousands of distinct CDR3 sequences, roughly 12% of which appear only once. This specimen was PBMCs, taken on the day of the yellow fever booster vaccination. The sequence was obtained from a young man who received the YFV17D yellow fever vaccine. The rearrangement uses TRBV5-1 and TRBJ2-5; no clear D. The CDR3 here is CASSLDTETQYF. As DNA, the CDR3 is TGCGCCAGCAGCTTGGACACCGAGACCCAGTACTTC.